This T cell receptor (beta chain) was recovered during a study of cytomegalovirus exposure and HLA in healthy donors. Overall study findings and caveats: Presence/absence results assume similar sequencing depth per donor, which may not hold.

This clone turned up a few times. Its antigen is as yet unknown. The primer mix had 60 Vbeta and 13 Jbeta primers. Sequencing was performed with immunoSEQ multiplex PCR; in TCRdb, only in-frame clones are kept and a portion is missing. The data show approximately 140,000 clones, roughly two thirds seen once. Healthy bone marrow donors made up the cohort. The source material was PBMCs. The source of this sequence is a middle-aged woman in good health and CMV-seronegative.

In DNA form, the CDR3 reads TGCGCCAGCAGCCAAAACGGACAGGGCAACACTGAAGCTTTCTTT. It is translated as CASSQNGQGNTEAFF. This chain uses TRBV4-1 with TRBJ1-1; 8 nucleotides align to TRBD1. V gave up 2 bases and J gave up 2 bases; unmatched junction bases: 4. Germline V gives CDR1 MGHRA, CDR2 YSYEKL. The CDR3 is 15 residues long.